Listed here is a single T cell receptor beta chain. The data were taken from a study of blood T cell repertoires in COVID-19. Turning to the study itself: Acute-phase and convalescent COVID-19 samples originated in the United States, Italy and Spain.

Original processing methods: From reference gene primer amplification, estimates of nucleated cell counts were derived. Method: immunoSEQ multiplex PCR; TCRdb's copy keeps in-frame clones and lacks some. V, J and clone size derive from that table, while D and trimming were established from the DNA sequence. The table includes about 340,000 clones, 88% detected once. V was trimmed by 8 bases and J by 4 bases, leaving 12 bases between them. The CDR3 extends over 11 amino acids. CDR1 DFQATT and CDR2 SNEGSKA come from the germline V gene (reference sequence). During active infection, Seattle patients enrolled and were then monitored through disease.

The chain employs TRBV20-1 and TRBJ2-7, with a possible D match to TRBD1 (5 bases). The sample was peripheral blood. The clonotype originates from a woman aged 70 to 79 with COVID-19, enrolled during active disease. DNA of the CDR3: TGCAGTTTCTCGCAGGGTTACGAGCAGTACTTC. Translation gives CSFSQGYEQYF.